Listed below are T cell receptor beta chains from one sample, sequenced in a study of shared clonotypes between healthy human individuals. Clones were read by immunoSEQ multiplex PCR, and TCRdb kept only the in-frame ones, dropping some. Here the sample spans about 2,100,000 clones, roughly 91% being singletons. The sequenced sample was naive CD8+ T cells from PBMCs. Receptors originate from a man between 18 and 29 years old in good health. Some clones in this sample may be carry-over from other donors' samples. CDR3s include the opening cysteine and the closing phenylalanine or tryptophan.

V | CDR3
TRBV6-5 | CASSYGGFVDRNEQFF
TRBV6-5 | CASSYSKVGIEAFF
TRBV27 | CASSLGLTGELFF
TRBV7-9 | CASSPTSGRPSYEQYF
TRBV7-9 | CASSATPGQGGNTGELFF
TRBV19 | CASSIVTQNYGYTF
TRBV19 | CASSIGGQSNEQFF
TRBV7-8 | CASSWTDSGANVLTF
TRBV10-1 | CASSDRGELRDEQFF
TRBV27 | CASSETSGSFYEQYF
TRBV19 | CASSIGTGQETQYF
TRBV4-3 | CASSQDRYGVYEQYF
TRBV9 | CASSVGLRSEQYF
TRBV21-1 | CVRGEKNQPQHF
TRBV28 | CASSSPRDRDYEQYF
TRBV2 | CASSVGLVGTDTQYF
TRBV19 | CASSIAGTTYEQYF
TRBV6-4 | CASSVRTPRGQTEAFF
TRBV11-2 | CASSFESLYTF
TRBV9 | CASSPGLSGEQFF
TRBV9 | CASSVRTGDGEAFF
TRBV19 | CASSPAEYTGELFF
TRBV7-9 | CASSPWGGSDYNEQFF
TRBV10-2 | CASSDRLGGKPEAFF
TRBV5-1 | CASSSRYPVGGPSEQYF
TRBV5-1 | CASSLAAAGLSYEQYF
TRBV6-5 | CASTPARQLGNTIYF
TRBV27 | CASTPTGRPILAKNIQYF
TRBV6-1 | CASSEFAGAGPYEQYF
TRBV11-2 | CASSVVMDTQYF
TRBV11-2 | CASSLAGDYLDTQYF
TRBV7-9 | CASSSLAGSNTGELFF
TRBV4-2 | CASSQDRFEQYF
TRBV13 | CASSSPGEVHNYGYTF
TRBV9 | CASSVGAISTDTQYF
TRBV2 | CASILDETYEQYF
TRBV7-9 | CATNWWGYNEQFF
TRBV4-1 | CASSQEDSGWSTDTQYF
TRBV5-1 | CASTLAPYNEQFF
TRBV6-1 | CASSPSVSALYEQYF
TRBV6-5 | CASSARHDQPQHF
TRBV11-3 | CASSPGTPFLYNEQFF
TRBV4-3 | CASSQDRGFGSYEQYF
TRBV9 | CASTGLAGDFSVVNEQFF
TRBV9 | CASSLRQGDQETQYF
TRBV5-6 | CASSFAWQGALDEQFF
TRBV30 | CAWGQAANTEAFF
TRBV27 | CASSLYPQGDTEAFF
TRBV15 | CATSRGRQQTGNTEAFF
TRBV7-2 | CASSLVSLPHGYTF
TRBV28 | CASSLGPKNIQYF
TRBV23-1 | CASSQGMPALYGYTF
TRBV9 | CASSVRREDPYNEQFF
TRBV19 | CASTHRDVGNQPQHF
TRBV9 | CASSVGPGQEQFF
TRBV4-1 | CASSQVAGEVQHF
TRBV9 | CASSVDGGSPYNEQFF
TRBV7-7 | CASSHKLAGPETQYF